The 14 T cell receptor beta chains reported below all come from one sample, sequenced in a study of blood T cell repertoires in COVID-19. The protocol was immunoSEQ multiplex PCR, while the TCRdb copy is restricted to in-frame clones and leaves out a portion. The sample has some 290,000 clones, about 86% seen once. The sequencing input was peripheral blood. The receptor set was obtained from a man aged 18 to 35 with active or convalescent COVID-19.

V usage is TRBV5-6 and J usage is TRBJ2-7, with 7 positions matching TRBD2. V shed 1 base and J 4 bases; nucleotides not matched to a gene: 2. Germline V gene data show CDR1 as SGHDT and CDR2 as YYEEEE. CDR3 length: 13 amino acids. CDR3 coding DNA: TGTGCCAGCAGCTTGCGACTAGCATACGAGCAGTACTTC. Its protein is CASSLRLAYEQYF.

The chain combines TRBV7-8 with TRBJ2-7, with 10 bases lining up with TRBD2. CDR1 is SGHVS and CDR2 is FQNEAQ in the germline V gene. The trim removed 5 bases at V and 5 bases at J, leaving 9 bases unmatched. This CDR3 has 15 residues. CDR3 DNA: TGTGCCAGCAGCCCCCCCACTAGCGGGGAAGACGAGCAGTACTTC. As protein: CASSPPTSGEDEQYF. Drawing the rest from reference TRBV7-8 and TRBJ2-7, the complete variable domain is GAGVSQSPRYKVAKRGQDVALRCDPISGHVSLFWYQQALGQGPEFLTYFQNEAQLDKSGLPSDRFFAERPEGSVSTLKIQRTQQEDSAVYLCASSPPTSGEDEQYFGPGTRLTVT.

The chain has TRBV5-4 and TRBJ1-2; D may be TRBD1 (6 bases). The CDR3 loop spans 13 amino acids. Trimming stripped 4 bases from V and 8 bases from J, with 15 bases between. Germline assignment: CDR1 SGHNT and CDR2 YYREEE (reference sequence). The CDR3 bases are TGTGCCAGCAGCCCGACAGGTCCGGAGGGCTACACCTTC. Protein: CASSPTGPEGYTF.

This clone was picked up one time. As DNA, the CDR3 is TGTGCCAGCAGTCTCCCGGGAGTCGGAGATACGCAGTATTTT. This translates into CASSLPGVGDTQYF. The rearrangement joins TRBV28 to TRBJ2-3, with D possibly being TRBD2 (6 bases). The length of the CDR3 is 14 residues. Germline V gene data show CDR1 as MDHEN and CDR2 as SYDVKM. The V gene lost 5 bases and the J gene lost 5 bases, with 14 bases spanning the gap.

This rearrangement joins TRBV9 to TRBJ2-5; TRBD2 is a possible D gene (6 bases). Germline V lookup: CDR1 SGDLS, CDR2 YYNGEE. V lost 5 bases to trimming and J lost 5 bases, with 19 bases between them. This CDR3 contains 15 residues. CDR3 residues: CASREGRTEMETQYF. The CDR3 coding sequence is TGTGCCAGCAGGGAGGGCCGTACCGAAATGGAGACCCAGTACTTC.

J is TRBJ2-1 and V is TRBV24-1, with TRBD2 matching 14 bases. The trim removed 9 bases at V and 6 bases at J, leaving 12 bases unmatched. CDR1 and CDR2 (germline): KGHDR, SFDVKD. The length of the CDR3 is 17 residues. CDR3: CATLGLAGVKGFNEQFF. CDR3 DNA sequence: TGTGCCACCCTGGGACTAGCGGGAGTGAAGGGTTTCAATGAGCAGTTCTTC.

A few counts support this clone. Additional DNA sequences in this sample encode the identical CDR3. V usage is TRBV24-1 and J usage is TRBJ1-5; no definite D call. The V and J ends lost 4 bases and 0 bases respectively, with 6 bases between them. The length of the CDR3 is 14 residues. Germline V gene data show CDR1 as KGHDR and CDR2 as SFDVKD. CDR3 bases: TGTGCCACCAGTGACTCCTATAGCAATCAGCCCCAGCATTTT. Protein sequence: CATSDSYSNQPQHF.

In its sample, this clone was seen once. The rearrangement links TRBV2 to TRBJ1-1; 7 bases line up with TRBD1. CDR3 length: 14 amino acids. Germline assignment: CDR1 SNHLY and CDR2 FYNNEI. V dropped 7 bases and J dropped 0; count of bases not matched to a gene: 5. CDR3 DNA sequence: TGTGCCAGCACGGGACAGTTGATGAACACTGAAGCTTTCTTT. This codes for CASTGQLMNTEAFF.

V is TRBV15 and J is TRBJ2-1, with 8 bases fitting TRBD2. Germline CDR1 and CDR2: LNHNV and YYDKDF (reference sequence). The length of the CDR3 is 16 residues. The V gene end was trimmed by 5 bases and the J gene end by 0 bases; junction bases not matched to a gene: 6. The CDR3 protein is CATSGRGGSSYNEQFF. For the CDR3, the DNA is TGTGCCACCAGCGGGCGCGGGGGGAGCTCCTACAATGAGCAGTTCTTC.

In its sample, this clone was seen once. The rearrangement uses TRBV19 and TRBJ2-2; 15 bases match TRBD2. The CDR3 extends over 18 amino acids. Germline V gene lookup returns CDR1 LNHDA and CDR2 SQIVND (reference sequence). V was clipped by 6 bases and J by 3 bases; unmatched bases: 8. This CDR3 reads CASSDLGLAGGYTGELFF. CDR3 sequence (DNA): TGTGCCAGTAGCGACCTGGGACTAGCGGGAGGTTACACCGGGGAGCTGTTTTTT.

V is TRBV10-1 and J is TRBJ2-3; D uncertain. The CDR3 runs to 18 residues. Germline assignment: CDR1 WNHNN and CDR2 SYGVQD (reference sequence). Deletions cut 1 base from V and 0 bases from J, with 17 bases between. The CDR3 DNA reads TGCGCCAGCAGTGAGTACCCCCCAGGAAGCCTGAGCACAGATACGCAGTATTTT. Translated: CASSEYPPGSLSTDTQYF.

The CDR3: CASSPYPDRGDQPQHF. DNA of the CDR3: TGCGCCAGCAGCCCTTATCCAGACAGGGGAGATCAGCCCCAGCATTTT. The chain is built from TRBV5-1 and TRBJ1-5, with 8 bases fitting TRBD1. CDR3 size: 16 residues. The J segment lost 5 bases and the V segment lost 4 bases, leaving 11 bases of the junction unmatched. Germline V CDR1 and CDR2: SGHRS, YFSETQ.

The V and J genes are TRBV9 and TRBJ2-7; 7 bases are shared with TRBD2. The CDR3 totals 16 residues. CDR1 is SGDLS, CDR2 YYNGEE, per germline. The V segment lost 3 bases and the J segment 6 bases; nucleotides outside the gene matches: 15. CDR3 nucleotide sequence: TGTGCCAGCAGCGCCGGGGGGAGCGGAGGGCTACGCGAGCAGTACTTC. Protein product: CASSAGGSGGLREQYF.

The rearrangement links TRBV14 to TRBJ1-4; D gene unclear. This CDR3 region has 15 residues. V was clipped by 0 bases and J by 6 bases, with 11 bases between them. Germline values: CDR1 SGHDN, CDR2 FVKESK. The CDR3, as DNA: TGTGCCAGCAGCCAAGATCGGCGGGTCGATGAAAAACTGTTTTTT. Protein sequence: CASSQDRRVDEKLFF.